The 24 T cell receptor beta chains given below trace back to one sample, sequenced in a study of patients and donors after allogeneic stem cell transplantation (dated by TCRdb to between 2020 and 2021). The library relied on RT-PCR. Sequencing relied on a NextSeq 550. TCRdb itself trimmed the public reads at Q25 with fastp, ran MiXCR and retained productive beta chains. Duplicate CDR3 protein sequences are folded into a single record with the most common DNA and genes. This sample gives tens of thousands of distinct CDR3 sequences in total; around 27% of them show up just once. 26% of the sample lies in the top ten. The source material was blood, either unsorted or a sorted T cell fraction (not recorded which). The receptors were sampled from a human donor who was either an allogeneic HSCT recipient or a stem cell or donor lymphocyte infusion donor (not recorded which). It is not recorded whose cells these are; they may come from a transplant donor.

This clonotype was counted only a few times. V usage is TRBV5-1 and J usage is TRBJ1-2; 7 positions agree with TRBD1. V was clipped by 1 base and J by 2 bases; unmatched bases: 11. In germline, CDR1 is SGHRS, CDR2 YFSETQ. This CDR3 has 17 amino acids. CDR3 amino acids: CASSLRGLVGGNYGYTF. The DNA of the CDR3 is TGCGCCAGCAGCTTGCGGGGCTTGGTAGGGGGCAACTATGGCTACACCTTC.

This chain joins TRBV7-9 and TRBJ1-6; 8 bases agree with TRBD1. The CDR3 runs 13 residues. After removal of 5 bases from V and 9 bases from J, the junction contained 3 bases not matched to a gene. Germline CDR1 SEHNR, CDR2 FQNEAQ (reference sequence). In DNA form, the CDR3 reads TGTGCCAGCAGCCCGGACAGGGTTTCACCCCTCCACTTT. Translated: CASSPDRVSPLHF.

This clonotype was observed once. V gene TRBV20-1 combines with J gene TRBJ2-3, with TRBD2 identical over 7 bases. This CDR3 has 15 residues. In germline, CDR1 is DFQATT, CDR2 SNEGSKA (reference sequence). Trimming took 0 bases from V and 4 from J; bases not matched to a gene: 7. This CDR3 is CSARDSGGGADTQYF. The CDR3, as DNA: TGCAGTGCTAGAGATTCGGGGGGAGGAGCAGATACGCAGTATTTT.

The rearrangement joins TRBV4-1 to TRBJ1-6; maybe TRBD1 (6 bases). The CDR3 runs 17 residues. The ends were cut back, 5 bases at V and 0 bases at J, with 14 bases in the middle. The germline gives CDR1 MGHRA, CDR2 YSYEKL. The CDR3 region is CASSLNRESSYNSPLHF. The DNA for the CDR3 is TGCGCCAGCAGCTTAAACAGGGAAAGCTCCTATAATTCACCCCTCCACTTT.

This clonotype was recorded a few times. J is TRBJ1-4 and V is TRBV7-9; weak D call: TRBD1 (5 bases). V was clipped by 5 bases and J by 8 bases, with 27 bases between them. The CDR3 has 18 residues. Germline CDR1 is SEHNR and CDR2 is FQNEAQ (reference sequence). CDR3 bases: TGTGCCAGCAGCCCCCCCATTCCGTCGGGTCTCCGGGGCGAAAAACTGTTTTTT. Translated, it gives CASSPPIPSGLRGEKLFF.

The genes are TRBV2 and TRBJ2-7; 9 nucleotides align to TRBD1. The trim removed 5 bases at V and 5 bases at J, leaving 10 bases unmatched. The length of the CDR3 is 15 residues. Germline loops: CDR1 SNHLY, CDR2 FYNNEI. The CDR3 protein is CASSTHRDRVHEQYF. CDR3 DNA sequence: TGTGCCAGCAGTACCCACCGGGACAGGGTTCACGAGCAGTACTTC.

The V call is TRBV12-3 or TRBV12-4, the J call TRBJ2-7; 7 positions agree with TRBD1. The CDR3 is 14 amino acids. Trimming cost V 5 bases and J 4 bases; bases outside gene matches: 8. The CDR3 nucleotides are TGTGCCAGCAGTACCACAGGGGATTGGTACGAGCAGTACTTC. Protein sequence: CASSTTGDWYEQYF.

The chain employs TRBV3-1 and TRBJ1-3; D call uncertain. CDR1 and CDR2 (germline): LGHDT, YNNKEL (reference sequence). The germline V and J ends were trimmed by 11 bases and 1 base, with 15 bases remaining between them. CDR3 size: 14 residues. As DNA, the CDR3 is TGTGCCGCGCAAGCTCGTAGGTCTGGAAACACCATATATTTT. Translating gives CAAQARRSGNTIYF. Together with reference TRBV3-1 and TRBJ1-3, the CDR3 gives the full variable domain: DTAVSQTPKYLVTQMGNDKSIKCEQNLGHDTMYWYKQDSKKFLKIMFSYNNKELIINETVPNRFSPKSPDKAHLNLHINSLELGDSAVYFCAAQARRSGNTIYFGEGSWLTVV.

Note on this clonotype: With a much larger clone just one base away, this may be a read error. The conserved final phenylalanine or tryptophan is absent from the CDR3, which likely points to a read error. Because the CDR3's place on the DNA is in doubt, the DNA is left out and the CDR3 is given as listed by TCRdb. The rearrangement joins TRBV21-1 to TRBJ1-5. TRBV21-1 is an annotated pseudogene. The CDR3 has 16 amino acids, counting both end residues. The CDR3 sequence is CASSKVYGVGNQPQHS.

This chain links TRBV2 with TRBJ1-1, with TRBD1 matching over 8 bases. There are 14 residues in the CDR3. Germline assignment: CDR1 SNHLY and CDR2 FYNNEI. CDR3 residues: CASGAGRGLTEAFF. The CDR3 DNA is TGTGCTAGCGGGGCGGGCAGGGGGCTCACTGAAGCTTTCTTT.

This clonotype was observed once. V is TRBV5-1 and J is TRBJ2-5; a possible D gene is TRBD2 (5 bases). V gave up 5 bases and J gave up 2 bases, with 13 bases separating them. This CDR3 has 14 residues. CDR1 is SGHRS and CDR2 is YFSETQ in the germline V gene. In DNA, the CDR3 is TGCGCCAGCAGTACAGCGGTCACACAAGAGACCCAGTACTTC. Its translation is CASSTAVTQETQYF. Based on the CDR3 plus reference TRBV5-1 and TRBJ2-5, the full variable domain is KAGVTQTPRYLIKTRGQQVTLSCSPISGHRSVSWYQQTPGQGLQFLFEYFSETQRNKGNFPGRFSGRQFSNSRSEMNVSTLELGDSALYLCASSTAVTQETQYFGPGTRLLVL.

This clonotype appeared many times. J is TRBJ1-2 and V is TRBV10-3; D is perhaps TRBD1 (6 bases). Germline V gives CDR1 ENHRY, CDR2 SYGVKD. Trimming cost V 6 bases and J 0 bases, with 8 bases left between them. The CDR3 consists of 13 residues. DNA for the CDR3: TGTGCCATCAGGGACAGCCCTAACTATGGCTACACCTTC. Protein product: CAIRDSPNYGYTF.

The CDR3 coding sequence is TGCGCCAGCAGCTTGGGTCGTACTGTCCTTTCTGAAGCTTTCTTT. It is translated as CASSLGRTVLSEAFF. The rearrangement uses TRBV5-1 and TRBJ1-1; D call uncertain. The CDR3 has 15 amino acids. V was shortened by 0 bases and J by 6 bases, with 15 bases between the two germline ends. Germline CDR1 and CDR2: SGHRS and YFSETQ.

This sequence joins TRBV9 and TRBJ2-7, with 11 bases identical to TRBD2. Germline assignment: CDR1 SGDLS and CDR2 YYNGEE. The CDR3 contains 15 residues. V trimming: 0 bases; J trimming: 5 bases; junction bases outside the gene matches: 4. The CDR3 here is CASSVAGTSGDEQYF. CDR3 DNA sequence: TGTGCCAGCAGCGTAGCAGGGACTAGCGGAGACGAGCAGTACTTC. The whole variable domain, filled in from reference TRBV9 and TRBJ2-7, reads DSGVTQTPKHLITATGQRVTLRCSPRSGDLSVYWYQQSLDQGLQFLIQYYNGEERAKGNILERFSAQQFPDLHSELNLSSLELGDSALYFCASSVAGTSGDEQYFGPGTRLTVT.

The rearrangement joins TRBV3-1 to TRBJ2-5; 9 bases are a match to TRBD2. Germline CDR1 is LGHDT and CDR2 is YNNKEL (reference sequence). This CDR3 is 16 amino acids long. J was trimmed by 5 bases and V by 1 base; bases with no gene match: 8. The CDR3 loop is CASSQVCGGACETQYF. The CDR3 region has the DNA TGTGCCAGCAGCCAAGTTTGCGGGGGGGCTTGTGAGACCCAGTACTTC.

This clonotype has only a few counts. This chain joins TRBV5-1 and TRBJ2-2; D not certain. The V and J ends lost 2 bases and 4 bases respectively, with 6 bases between them. CDR1 is SGHRS and CDR2 is YFSETQ in the germline V gene. CDR3 length: 13 amino acids. CDR3 DNA: TGCGCCAGCAGCTTTGTGAGCACCGGGGAGCTGTTTTTT. This sequence encodes CASSFVSTGELFF.

This clonotype was seen a few times. This CDR3 reads CASSFDRVQPQHF. The CDR3 nucleotides are TGTGCCAGCAGTTTTGACAGGGTCCAGCCCCAGCATTTT. The V and J genes are TRBV27 and TRBJ1-5, with 7 positions matching TRBD1. The V and J ends lost 3 bases and 7 bases, in that order; junction bases with no gene match: 3. Germline V lookup: CDR1 MNHEY, CDR2 SMNVEV (reference sequence). This CDR3 has 13 amino acids.

J is TRBJ2-3 and V is TRBV9; D may correspond to TRBD1 or TRBD2 (5 bases each). Germline V lookup: CDR1 SGDLS, CDR2 YYNGEE. V shed 0 bases and J shed 4 bases, with 30 bases lying between them. This CDR3 is 21 amino acids long. CDR3 in amino acids: CASSVATPWGRRSSLADTQYF. The DNA for the CDR3 is TGTGCCAGCAGCGTAGCTACACCCTGGGGGAGACGATCCAGTTTGGCAGATACGCAGTATTTT.

The chain couples TRBV27 to TRBJ1-2; D is uncertain. Trimming left V 2 bases short and J 4 bases short, with 17 bases between. The CDR3 is 16 amino acids. CDR1 and CDR2 (germline): MNHEY, SMNVEV (reference sequence). The chain's CDR3 is CASSLRVGQIIYGYTF. The CDR3 DNA follows: TGTGCCAGCAGTTTACGCGTCGGCCAGATTATCTATGGCTACACCTTC.

The chain joins TRBV12-3 or TRBV12-4 to TRBJ1-1; a possible D gene is TRBD1 (6 bases). Trimming took off 3 bases at V and 1 base at J, with 9 bases between the two ends. This CDR3 spans 14 amino acids. CDR3 sequence reads: CASSFQGTNTEAFF. CDR3 DNA: TGTGCCAGCAGTTTTCAGGGGACGAACACTGAAGCTTTCTTT.

V is TRBV6-6 and J is TRBJ1-5, with 7 bases identical to TRBD1. Losses at the gene ends were 6 bases for V and 2 bases for J; bases not matched to a gene: 10. Germline V gene lookup returns CDR1 MNHNY and CDR2 SVGAGI (reference sequence). This CDR3 has 16 amino acids. The CDR3 protein is CASRGDSRQGNQPQHF. The CDR3 DNA reads as TGTGCCAGCAGAGGGGACAGCCGACAGGGCAATCAGCCCCAGCATTTT.

The V call is TRBV30, the J call TRBJ1-1; D gene uncertain. This CDR3 region has 10 residues. Germline V lookup: CDR1 GTSNPN, CDR2 SVGIG (reference sequence). Trimming shortened V by 1 base and J by 8 bases, and 5 bases separated the two germline ends. The CDR3 is CAWSAVEAFF. The CDR3 DNA sequence: TGTGCCTGGAGTGCCGTCGAAGCTTTCTTT.

The rearrangement links TRBV24-1 to TRBJ2-1, with 7 bases identical to TRBD2. Germline V gene lookup returns CDR1 KGHDR and CDR2 SFDVKD. The CDR3 sequence is 17 residues long. Unmatched junction bases numbered 9, after V lost 5 bases and J lost 0 bases. The CDR3 sequence: CATSGPAGERSYNEQFF. The CDR3 nucleotides read TGTGCCACCAGTGGCCCGGCGGGGGAACGCTCCTACAATGAGCAGTTCTTC.

CDR3 nucleotides: TGTGCCAGCAGACCTTCAGGGAGCCTAACGAAGCAGTACTTC. It is translated as CASRPSGSLTKQYF. V and J are TRBV12-3 or TRBV12-4 and TRBJ2-7; D assignment may be TRBD1 or TRBD2 (5 bases each). The CDR3 has 14 residues. V lost 6 bases and J 8 bases, leaving 20 bases between the germline ends.